A selection of T cell receptor beta chains follows, all from one sample in a study of blood T cell repertoires in COVID-19. The assay was immunoSEQ multiplex PCR, and TCRdb's table has in-frame clones only and misses some. The table shows nearly 350,000 clones, with less than 90% occurring only once. Sequenced: PBMCs or T cells enriched from blood (not recorded which). These receptors originate from a woman aged 30 to 39 who had recovered from COVID-19. CDR3s include the opening cysteine and the closing phenylalanine or tryptophan. A D gene is named only where the DNA matches it firmly. Where a row states a size, it is once, few, many or the class of an expanded clone; other rows omit it.

D gene: TRBD1; clone size: -; J gene: TRBJ2-5; V gene: TRBV28; CDR3 protein: CASSLGQGVEETQYF; CDR3 DNA: TGTGCCAGCAGTCTGGGACAGGGGGTAGAAGAGACCCAGTACTTC
D gene: -; clone size: -; J gene: TRBJ1-2; V gene: TRBV6-5; CDR3 protein: CASSSGTKNYGYTF; CDR3 DNA: TGTGCCAGCAGTTCTGGGACAAAAAACTATGGCTACACCTTC
D gene: TRBD1; clone size: -; J gene: TRBJ1-2; V gene: TRBV12-5; CDR3 protein: CASGFSQGDGYTF; CDR3 DNA: TGTGCTAGTGGTTTTTCCCAGGGGGATGGCTACACCTTC
D gene: -; clone size: -; J gene: TRBJ2-7; V gene: TRBV5-1; CDR3 protein: CASSLGDNLYEQYF; CDR3 DNA: TGCGCCAGCAGCTTGGGGGACAATCTGTACGAGCAGTACTTC
D gene: -; clone size: -; J gene: TRBJ1-6; V gene: TRBV11-2; CDR3 protein: CASSLASSHNSPLHF; CDR3 DNA: TGTGCCAGCAGCTTAGCTTCGTCCCATAATTCACCCCTCCACTTT
D gene: -; clone size: -; J gene: TRBJ1-6; V gene: TRBV10-1; CDR3 protein: CASSESTGISPLHF; CDR3 DNA: TGCGCCAGCAGTGAGTCGACGGGTATTTCACCCCTCCACTTT
D gene: -; clone size: -; J gene: TRBJ1-2; V gene: TRBV6-5; CDR3 protein: CASSYSGGGYTF; CDR3 DNA: TGTGCCAGCAGTTACTCGGGGGGAGGCTACACCTTC
D gene: TRBD1; clone size: -; J gene: TRBJ1-4; V gene: TRBV9; CDR3 protein: CASSVALGQGQGEKLFF; CDR3 DNA: TGTGCCAGCAGCGTAGCTCTGGGACAGGGCCAAGGCGAAAAACTGTTTTTT
D gene: -; clone size: -; J gene: TRBJ1-2; V gene: TRBV6-2/TRBV6-3; CDR3 protein: CASSTLRGINYGYTF; CDR3 DNA: TGTGCCAGCAGCACCCTCCGAGGGATTAACTATGGCTACACCTTC
D gene: -; clone size: once; J gene: TRBJ1-5; V gene: TRBV2; CDR3 protein: CASSEGGRGNQPQHF; CDR3 DNA: TGTGCCAGCAGTGAGGGTGGGAGAGGCAATCAGCCCCAGCATTTT
D gene: TRBD1; clone size: -; J gene: TRBJ2-7; V gene: TRBV28; CDR3 protein: CASSFPPLVDRGDQSYEQYF; CDR3 DNA: TGTGCCAGCAGTTTTCCCCCTCTGGTGGACAGGGGGGATCAATCCTACGAGCAGTACTTC
D gene: TRBD1; clone size: -; J gene: TRBJ2-2; V gene: TRBV11-2; CDR3 protein: CASSSGTGTTGELFF; CDR3 DNA: TGTGCCAGCAGCTCCGGGACAGGGACAACCGGGGAGCTGTTTTTT
D gene: -; clone size: -; J gene: TRBJ2-7; V gene: TRBV19; CDR3 protein: CASSTPQGLSYEQYF; CDR3 DNA: TGTGCCAGTAGTACCCCACAGGGCCTATCCTACGAGCAGTACTTC
D gene: -; clone size: -; J gene: TRBJ1-1; V gene: TRBV28; CDR3 protein: CASSFQLQGKAFF; CDR3 DNA: TGTGCCAGCAGTTTCCAACTACAGGGTAAAGCTTTCTTT
D gene: -; clone size: -; J gene: TRBJ2-2; V gene: TRBV28; CDR3 protein: CASSLGDIGELFF; CDR3 DNA: TGTGCCAGCAGTTTAGGGGACATCGGGGAGCTGTTTTTT